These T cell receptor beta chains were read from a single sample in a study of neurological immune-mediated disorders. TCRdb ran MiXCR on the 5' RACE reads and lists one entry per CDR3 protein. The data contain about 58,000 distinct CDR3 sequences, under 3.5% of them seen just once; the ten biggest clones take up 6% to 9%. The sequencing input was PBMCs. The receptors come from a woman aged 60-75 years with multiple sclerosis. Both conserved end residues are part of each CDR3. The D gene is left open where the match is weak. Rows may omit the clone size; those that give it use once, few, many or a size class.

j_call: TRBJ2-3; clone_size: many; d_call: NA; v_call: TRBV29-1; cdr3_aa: CSVERAIPDTQYF; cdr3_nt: TGCAGCGTTGAACGGGCAATTCCAGATACGCAGTATTTT
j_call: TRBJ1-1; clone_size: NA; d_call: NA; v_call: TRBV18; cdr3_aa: CASSRGQFNTEAFF; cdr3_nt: TGTGCCAGCTCACGAGGACAGTTTAACACTGAAGCTTTCTTT
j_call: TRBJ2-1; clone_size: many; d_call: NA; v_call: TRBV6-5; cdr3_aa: CASSLTPHWTNYNEQFF; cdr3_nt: TGTGCCAGCAGCTTAACGCCCCATTGGACTAACTACAATGAGCAGTTCTTC
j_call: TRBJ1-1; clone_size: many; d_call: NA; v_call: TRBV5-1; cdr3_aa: CASRDPNTEAFF; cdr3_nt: TGCGCCAGCAGGGACCCAAACACTGAAGCTTTCTTT
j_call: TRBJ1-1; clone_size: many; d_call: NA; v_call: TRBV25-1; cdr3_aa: CASSVQGGLNTEAFF; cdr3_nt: TGTGCCAGCAGTGTTCAAGGGGGTTTGAACACTGAAGCTTTCTTT
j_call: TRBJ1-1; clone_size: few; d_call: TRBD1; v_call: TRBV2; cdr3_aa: CASNTNRGYEAFF; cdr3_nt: TGTGCCAGCAACACAAACAGGGGTTATGAAGCTTTCTTT
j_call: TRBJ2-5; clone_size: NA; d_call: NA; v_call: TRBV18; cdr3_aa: CASSPQTVQETQYF; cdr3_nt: TGTGCCAGCTCACCACAAACAGTACAAGAGACCCAGTACTTC
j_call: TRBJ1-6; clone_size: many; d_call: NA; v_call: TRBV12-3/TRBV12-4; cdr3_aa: CASSLGSGGQPPLHF; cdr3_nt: TGTGCCAGCAGTCTCGGGTCCGGAGGCCAGCCACCCCTCCACTTT
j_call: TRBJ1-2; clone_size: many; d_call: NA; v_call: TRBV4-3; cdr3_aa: CASSQDLGPSYGYTF; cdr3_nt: TGCGCCAGCAGCCAAGATTTGGGGCCCTCCTATGGCTACACCTTC
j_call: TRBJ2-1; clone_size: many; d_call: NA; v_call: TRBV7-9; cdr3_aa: CASSSGWGIEQFF; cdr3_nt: TGTGCCAGCAGCTCTGGGTGGGGGATTGAGCAGTTCTTC
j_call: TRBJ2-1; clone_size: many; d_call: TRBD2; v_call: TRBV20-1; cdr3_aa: CSASASGSNYEQFF; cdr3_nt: TGCAGTGCTAGTGCTAGCGGGAGCAACTATGAGCAGTTCTTC
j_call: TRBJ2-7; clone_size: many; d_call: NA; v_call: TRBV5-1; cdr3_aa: CASTPGAGLSYEQYF; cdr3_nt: TGCGCCAGCACCCCAGGGGCAGGCCTCTCCTACGAGCAGTACTTC
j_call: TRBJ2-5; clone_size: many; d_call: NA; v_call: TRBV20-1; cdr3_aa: CSVRPGPQYF; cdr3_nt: TGCAGTGTCCGTCCGGGTCCCCAGTACTTC
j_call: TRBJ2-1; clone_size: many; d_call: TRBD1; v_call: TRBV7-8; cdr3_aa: CASSFRGLGAYNEQFF; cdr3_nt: TGTGCCAGCAGCTTCAGGGGGCTCGGGGCCTACAATGAGCAGTTCTTC
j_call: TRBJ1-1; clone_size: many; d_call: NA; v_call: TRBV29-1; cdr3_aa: CSVGHAARNTEAFF; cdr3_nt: TGCAGCGTCGGACATGCGGCTCGGAACACTGAAGCTTTCTTT
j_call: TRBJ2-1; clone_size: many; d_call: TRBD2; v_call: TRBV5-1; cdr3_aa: CASSLRTSGDNEQFF; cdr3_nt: TGCGCCAGCAGCTTGCGGACTAGCGGCGATAATGAGCAGTTCTTC
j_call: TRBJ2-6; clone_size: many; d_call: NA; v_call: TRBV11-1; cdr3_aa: CASSLSGATGANVLTF; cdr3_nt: TGTGCCAGCAGCTTATCAGGGGCTACTGGGGCCAACGTCCTGACTTTC
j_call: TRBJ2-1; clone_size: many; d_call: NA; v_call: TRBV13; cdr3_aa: CASSLGSLGHNEQFF; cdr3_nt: TGTGCCAGCAGCTTAGGATCTCTGGGACACAATGAGCAGTTCTTC
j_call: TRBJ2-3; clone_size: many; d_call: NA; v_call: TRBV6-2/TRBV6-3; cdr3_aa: CASKRASDTQYF; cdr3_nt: TGTGCCAGCAAAAGGGCCTCAGATACGCAGTATTTT
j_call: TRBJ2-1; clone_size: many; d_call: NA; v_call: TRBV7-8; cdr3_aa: CASSLVRISDSRNEQFF; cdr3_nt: TGTGCCAGCAGCTTAGTTCGAATCTCCGACTCGAGAAATGAGCAGTTCTTC
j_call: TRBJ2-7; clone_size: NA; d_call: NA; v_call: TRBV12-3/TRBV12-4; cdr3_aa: CASSLSGNSHEQYF; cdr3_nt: TGTGCCAGCAGTTTATCCGGGAACAGCCACGAGCAGTACTTC
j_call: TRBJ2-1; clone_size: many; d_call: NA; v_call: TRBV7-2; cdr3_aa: CASSLYGGQFF; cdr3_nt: TGTGCCAGCAGCTTGTACGGAGGGCAGTTCTTC
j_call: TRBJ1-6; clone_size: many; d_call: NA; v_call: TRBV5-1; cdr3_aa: CASSLAGVTYGSPLHF; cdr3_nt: TGCGCCAGCAGCTTGGCCGGAGTTACTTACGGTTCACCCCTCCACTTT
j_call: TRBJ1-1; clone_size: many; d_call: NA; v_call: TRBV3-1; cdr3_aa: CASSQDSTAFGGAFF; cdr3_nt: TGTGCCAGCAGCCAAGATTCGACGGCCTTCGGAGGAGCTTTCTTT
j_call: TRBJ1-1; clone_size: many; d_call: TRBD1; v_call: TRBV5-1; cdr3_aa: CASSPDPGDRKAFF; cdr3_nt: TGCGCCAGCAGCCCGGACCCCGGGGACAGGAAAGCTTTCTTT
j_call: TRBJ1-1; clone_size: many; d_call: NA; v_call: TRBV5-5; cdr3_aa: CASSLRGTPNTEAFF; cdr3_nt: TGTGCCAGCAGCTTGCGGGGGACTCCGAACACTGAAGCTTTCTTT
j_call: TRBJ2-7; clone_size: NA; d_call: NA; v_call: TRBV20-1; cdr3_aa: CSAREGSSYEQYF; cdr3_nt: TGCAGTGCTAGAGAGGGCTCGAGCTACGAGCAGTACTTC
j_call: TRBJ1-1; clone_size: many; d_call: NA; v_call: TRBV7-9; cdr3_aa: CASRSDSSEAFF; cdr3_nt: TGTGCCAGCAGGTCTGACAGTAGTGAAGCTTTCTTT
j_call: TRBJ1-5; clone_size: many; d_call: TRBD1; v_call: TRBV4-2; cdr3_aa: CASSGQGGPRDQPQHF; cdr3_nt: TGTGCCAGCAGCGGACAGGGCGGCCCGAGGGATCAGCCCCAGCATTTT
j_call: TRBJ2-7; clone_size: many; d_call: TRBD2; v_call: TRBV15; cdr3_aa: CATSRRLAGGYEQYF; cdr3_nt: TGTGCCACCAGCAGGAGACTAGCGGGAGGTTACGAGCAGTACTTC
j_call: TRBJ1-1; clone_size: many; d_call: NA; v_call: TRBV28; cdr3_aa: CASSSPGRELNTEAFF; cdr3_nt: TGTGCCAGCAGTTCACCGGGCAGGGAGCTGAACACTGAAGCTTTCTTT
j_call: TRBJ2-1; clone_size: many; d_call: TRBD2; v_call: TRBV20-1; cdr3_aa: CSKRLAGGMEQFF; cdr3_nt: TGCAGTAAGAGACTAGCGGGAGGGATGGAGCAGTTCTTC
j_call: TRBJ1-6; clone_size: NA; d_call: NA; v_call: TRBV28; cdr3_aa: CAGGGSYNSPLHF; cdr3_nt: TGTGCCGGAGGGGGCTCCTATAATTCACCCCTCCACTTT
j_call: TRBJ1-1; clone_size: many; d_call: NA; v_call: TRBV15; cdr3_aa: CATSQVSTEAFF; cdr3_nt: TGTGCCACCAGCCAGGTTAGCACTGAAGCTTTCTTT
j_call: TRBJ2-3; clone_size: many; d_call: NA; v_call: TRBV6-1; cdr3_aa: CASFLRTSTDTQYF; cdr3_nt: TGTGCCAGCTTTCTGAGGACTAGCACAGATACGCAGTATTTT
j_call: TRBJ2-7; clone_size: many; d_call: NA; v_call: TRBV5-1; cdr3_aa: CASSLQGSYEQYF; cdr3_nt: TGCGCCAGCAGCTTACAGGGTTCCTACGAGCAGTACTTC
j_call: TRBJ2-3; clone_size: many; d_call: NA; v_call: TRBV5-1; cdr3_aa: CASSLEADTQYF; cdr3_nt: TGCGCCAGCAGCTTGGAGGCAGATACGCAGTATTTT
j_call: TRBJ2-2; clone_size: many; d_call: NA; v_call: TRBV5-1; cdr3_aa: CASREPGLNTGELFF; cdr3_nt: TGCGCCAGCAGAGAACCGGGACTCAACACCGGGGAGCTGTTTTTT
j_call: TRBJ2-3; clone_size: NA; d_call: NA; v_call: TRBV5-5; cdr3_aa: CASSLKSGTRFGGEQDTQYF; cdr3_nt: TGTGCCAGCAGCTTGAAATCCGGGACAAGGTTTGGGGGTGAGCAGGATACGCAGTATTTT
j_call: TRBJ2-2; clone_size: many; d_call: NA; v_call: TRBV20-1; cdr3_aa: CSARVGIWNTGELFF; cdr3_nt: TGCAGTGCTAGAGTAGGCATATGGAACACCGGGGAGCTGTTTTTT
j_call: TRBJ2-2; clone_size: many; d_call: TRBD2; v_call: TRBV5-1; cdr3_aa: CASSLAPASGRAAGELFF; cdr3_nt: TGCGCCAGCAGCTTGGCCCCGGCTAGCGGGAGGGCCGCCGGGGAGCTGTTTTTT
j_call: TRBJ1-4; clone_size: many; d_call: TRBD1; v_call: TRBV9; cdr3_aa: CASSEQGVTEKLFF; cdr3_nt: TGTGCCAGCAGCGAACAGGGGGTGACTGAAAAACTGTTTTTT
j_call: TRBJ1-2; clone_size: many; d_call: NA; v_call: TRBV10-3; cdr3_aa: CAISGSSPSSVLLGGYTF; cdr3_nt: TGTGCCATCAGTGGGTCGTCCCCATCGTCGGTTCTTTTAGGTGGCTACACCTTC
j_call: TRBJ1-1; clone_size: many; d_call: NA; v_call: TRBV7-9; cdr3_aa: CASSLVAGRHTEAFF; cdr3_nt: TGTGCCAGCAGCTTAGTGGCAGGGCGACACACTGAAGCTTTCTTT
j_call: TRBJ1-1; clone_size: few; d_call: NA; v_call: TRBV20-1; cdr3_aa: CSARADTEAFF; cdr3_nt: TGCAGTGCTAGAGCGGACACTGAAGCTTTCTTT
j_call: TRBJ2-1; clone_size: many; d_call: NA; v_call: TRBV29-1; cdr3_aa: CSVRTPWVEQFF; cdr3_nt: TGCAGCGTTCGGACCCCTTGGGTTGAGCAGTTCTTC
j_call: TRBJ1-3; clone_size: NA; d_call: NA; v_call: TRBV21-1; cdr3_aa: CASSGGDRDTIYF; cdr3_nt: TGTGCCAGCAGCGGGGGGGATAGAGACACCATATATTTT
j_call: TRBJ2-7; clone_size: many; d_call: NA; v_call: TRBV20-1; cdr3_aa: CSARHPYEQYF; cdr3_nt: TGCAGTGCTAGACATCCCTACGAGCAGTACTTC
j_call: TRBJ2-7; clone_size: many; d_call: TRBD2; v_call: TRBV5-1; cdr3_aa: CASSLVRLAGGPSNHEQYF; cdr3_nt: TGCGCCAGCAGCTTGGTACGGCTAGCGGGAGGGCCAAGTAACCACGAGCAGTACTTC
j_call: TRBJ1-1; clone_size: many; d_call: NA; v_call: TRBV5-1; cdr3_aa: CASSLEGQGSGNTEAFF; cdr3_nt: TGCGCCAGCAGCCTGGAGGGTCAAGGGTCAGGTAACACTGAAGCTTTCTTT
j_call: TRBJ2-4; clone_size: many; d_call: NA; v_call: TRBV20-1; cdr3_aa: CSARRDTRSNIQYF; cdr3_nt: TGCAGTGCTAGACGGGACACCCGATCAAACATTCAGTACTTC
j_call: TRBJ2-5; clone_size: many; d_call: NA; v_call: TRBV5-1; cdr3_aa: CASSFGDTYQETQYF; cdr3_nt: TGCGCCAGCAGCTTCGGGGACACGTACCAAGAGACCCAGTACTTC
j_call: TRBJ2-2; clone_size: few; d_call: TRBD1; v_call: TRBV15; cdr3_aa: CATSRDSNTGELFF; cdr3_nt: TGTGCCACCAGCCGGGACAGCAACACCGGGGAGCTGTTTTTT
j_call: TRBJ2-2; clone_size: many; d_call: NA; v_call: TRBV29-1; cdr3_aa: CSVGNSRTGELFF; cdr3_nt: TGCAGCGTTGGAAACAGCCGCACCGGGGAGCTGTTTTTT
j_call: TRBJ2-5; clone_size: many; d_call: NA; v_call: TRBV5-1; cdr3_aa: CASSDPGETQYF; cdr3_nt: TGCGCCAGCAGCGACCCTGGGGAGACCCAGTACTTC
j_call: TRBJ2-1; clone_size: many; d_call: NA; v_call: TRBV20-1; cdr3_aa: CSGQGFNEQFF; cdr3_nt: TGCAGTGGGCAGGGATTCAATGAGCAGTTCTTC